This TCR beta chain was identified in a study of tumor-infiltrating lymphocytes in primary liver carcinoma. This clonotype was seen a single time. Its antigen is currently unknown. This clone may be a read error of a much larger clone one base away. Study findings and constraints: Lower overlap was observed for tumor-adjacent and tumor-blood pairs relative to tumor region pairs. Blood had a significantly lower top-250-clone fraction than tumors did (p = 0.039).

With a constant-region primer, TCR beta cDNA was made from about 0.5 ug of total RNA. Nested multiplex PCR, run for three rounds with slightly modified ARM-PCR, yielded TCR beta libraries. A C-beta reverse primer was combined with TRBV1-TRBV30 forward primers in the first two PCR rounds, and each round had 10 cycles. TCRdb fed the multiplex PCR reads into MiXCR, producing one record per CDR3 protein. The sample includes about 320,000 distinct CDR3 sequences, 50% to 70% of them seen just once. This CDR3 is built from 14 residues. Germline DNA was also extracted, while the blood RNA originated from unsorted whole blood. The study enrolled treatment-naive patients with chronic HBV infection.

This TCR derives from a man aged 35 to 55 with primary liver carcinoma and hepatitis B virus infection. The chain recombines TRBV12-3 or TRBV12-4 with TRBJ2-7, with TRBD1 as a possible D gene (6 bases). Source material: peripheral blood. CDR3 sequence: CASSPGTSLYEQNF. The DNA of the CDR3 is TGTGCCAGCAGTCCAGGGACATCTCTCTACGAGCAGAACTTC.